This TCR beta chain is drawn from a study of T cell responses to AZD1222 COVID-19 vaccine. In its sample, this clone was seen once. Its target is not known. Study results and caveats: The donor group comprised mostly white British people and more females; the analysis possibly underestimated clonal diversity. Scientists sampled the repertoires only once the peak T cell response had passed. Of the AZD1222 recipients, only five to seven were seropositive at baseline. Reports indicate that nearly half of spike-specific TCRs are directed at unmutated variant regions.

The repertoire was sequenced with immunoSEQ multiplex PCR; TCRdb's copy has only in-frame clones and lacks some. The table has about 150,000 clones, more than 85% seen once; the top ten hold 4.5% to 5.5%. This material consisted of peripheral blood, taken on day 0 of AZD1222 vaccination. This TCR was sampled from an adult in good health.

The chain's CDR3 is CASSTLAGGLTGELFF. CDR3 sequence (DNA): TGCGCCAGCAGCACCTTAGCGGGAGGGTTGACCGGGGAGCTGTTTTTT. The chain has TRBV5-1 and TRBJ2-2; 11 bases are a match to TRBD2. The CDR3 runs 16 residues. The ends lost 4 bases at V and 5 bases at J; junction bases unmatched: 7. Germline V gene data show CDR1 as SGHRS and CDR2 as YFSETQ.